The present TCR beta chain was sequenced within a study of blood T cell repertoires in COVID-19. The wider study: Donors in the United States, Italy and Spain gave samples during acute or convalescent COVID-19. Nucleic acid was either cDNA or gDNA, and it came from T cells, B-cell-depleted T cells, or PBMCs.

As processed by the authors: Quantification of nucleated cells was approximated via reference gene primer amplification. Method: immunoSEQ multiplex PCR; TCRdb's copy keeps in-frame clones and lacks some. D and trimming were read from the DNA, whereas the V and J calls and clone size are those reported in that table. The table includes some 70,000 clones, less than 75% detected once. This CDR3 contains 17 residues. V shed 1 base and J 6 bases; nucleotides not matched to a gene: 10. The receptor's source is a man between 60 and 70 years old with acute or convalescent COVID-19. Material for sequencing was peripheral blood. The chain couples TRBV23-1 to TRBJ2-2; 8 bases map to TRBD2. TRBV23-1 falls under the ORF class, with uncertain function. CDR3 loop: CASSQWVDGRDPGELFF. CDR3 coding DNA: TGCGCCAGCAGTCAATGGGTGGACGGGAGGGATCCCGGGGAGCTGTTTTTT.